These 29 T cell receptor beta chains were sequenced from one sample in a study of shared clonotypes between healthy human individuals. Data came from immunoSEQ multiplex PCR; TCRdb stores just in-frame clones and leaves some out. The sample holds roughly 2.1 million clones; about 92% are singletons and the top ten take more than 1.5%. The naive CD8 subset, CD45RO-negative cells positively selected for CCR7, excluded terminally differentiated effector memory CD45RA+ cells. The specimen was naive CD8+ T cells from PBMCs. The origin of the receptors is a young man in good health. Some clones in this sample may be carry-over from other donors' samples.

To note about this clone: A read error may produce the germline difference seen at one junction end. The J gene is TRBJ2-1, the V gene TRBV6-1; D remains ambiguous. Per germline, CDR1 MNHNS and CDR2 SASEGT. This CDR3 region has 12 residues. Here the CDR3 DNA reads TGTGCCAGCACTGAAGGGTTTGGTGAGCAGTTCTTC. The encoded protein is CASTEGFGEQFF.

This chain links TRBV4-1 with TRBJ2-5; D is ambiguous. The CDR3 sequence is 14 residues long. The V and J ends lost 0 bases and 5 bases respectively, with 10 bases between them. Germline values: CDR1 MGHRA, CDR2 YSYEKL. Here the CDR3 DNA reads TGCGCCAGCAGCCAAGATTGGATCGACGAGACCCAGTACTTC. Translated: CASSQDWIDETQYF.

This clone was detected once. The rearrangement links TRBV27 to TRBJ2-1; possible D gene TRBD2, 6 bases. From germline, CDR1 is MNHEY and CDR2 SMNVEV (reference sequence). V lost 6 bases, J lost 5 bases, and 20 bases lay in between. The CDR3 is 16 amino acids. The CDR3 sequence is CASRYKTGENHNEQFF. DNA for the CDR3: TGTGCCAGCAGATACAAGACGGGAGAGAACCACAATGAGCAGTTCTTC.

The DNA of the CDR3 is TGCAGCGTTGATAGGCTAGCGGGAGCCCGAGAGACCCAGTACTTC. Translated: CSVDRLAGARETQYF. V and J are TRBV29-1 and TRBJ2-5, with 10 bases identical to TRBD2. Germline CDR1 is SQVTM and CDR2 is ANQGSEA. The V and J ends lost 3 bases and 4 bases, in that order; junction bases with no gene match: 8. CDR3 length: 15 amino acids.

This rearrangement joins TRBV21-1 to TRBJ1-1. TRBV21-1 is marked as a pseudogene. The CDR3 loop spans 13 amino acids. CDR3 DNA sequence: TGTGCCAGCAGAGGCGGGGGGATCACTGAAGCTTTCTTT. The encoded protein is CASRGGGITEAFF.

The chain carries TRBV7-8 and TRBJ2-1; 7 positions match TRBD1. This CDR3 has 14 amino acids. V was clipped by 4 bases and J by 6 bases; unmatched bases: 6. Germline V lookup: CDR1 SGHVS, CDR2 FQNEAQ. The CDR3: CASSSLTGINEQFF. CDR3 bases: TGTGCCAGCAGCTCACTGACAGGGATCAATGAGCAGTTCTTC.

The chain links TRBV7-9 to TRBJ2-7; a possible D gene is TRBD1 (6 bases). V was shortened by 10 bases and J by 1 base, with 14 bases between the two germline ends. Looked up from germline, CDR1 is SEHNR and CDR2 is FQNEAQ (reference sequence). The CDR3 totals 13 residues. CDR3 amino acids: CAIRRTASYEQYF. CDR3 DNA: TGTGCCATCAGGAGGACAGCATCCTACGAGCAGTACTTC.

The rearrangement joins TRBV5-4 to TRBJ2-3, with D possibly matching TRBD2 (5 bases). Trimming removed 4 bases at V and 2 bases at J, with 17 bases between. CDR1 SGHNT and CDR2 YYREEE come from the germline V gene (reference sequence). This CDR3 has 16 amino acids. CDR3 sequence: CASSRGREGVTDTQYF. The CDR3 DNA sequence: TGTGCCAGCAGCCGTGGGCGTGAGGGTGTCACAGATACGCAGTATTTT.

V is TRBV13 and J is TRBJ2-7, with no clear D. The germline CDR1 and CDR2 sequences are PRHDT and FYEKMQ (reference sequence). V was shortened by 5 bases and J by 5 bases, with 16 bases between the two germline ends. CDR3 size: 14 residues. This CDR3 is CASSDPLAPHEQYF. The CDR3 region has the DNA TGTGCCAGCAGCGATCCCCTGGCTCCCCACGAGCAGTACTTC.

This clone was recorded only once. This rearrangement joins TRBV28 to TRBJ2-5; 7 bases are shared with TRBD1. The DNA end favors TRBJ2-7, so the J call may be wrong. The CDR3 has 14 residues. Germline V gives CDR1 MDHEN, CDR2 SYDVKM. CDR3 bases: TGTGCCAGCAGTTCTCCCGGGACAGTCTACGAGCAGTACTTC. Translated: CASSSPGTVYEQYF.

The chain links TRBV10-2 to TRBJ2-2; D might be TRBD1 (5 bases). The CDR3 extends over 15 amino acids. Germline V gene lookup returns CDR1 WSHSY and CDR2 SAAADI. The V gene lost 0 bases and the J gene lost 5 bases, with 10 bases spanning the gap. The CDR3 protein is CASSESRAGTGELFF. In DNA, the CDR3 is TGCGCCAGCAGTGAGTCAAGGGCAGGGACCGGGGAGCTGTTTTTT.

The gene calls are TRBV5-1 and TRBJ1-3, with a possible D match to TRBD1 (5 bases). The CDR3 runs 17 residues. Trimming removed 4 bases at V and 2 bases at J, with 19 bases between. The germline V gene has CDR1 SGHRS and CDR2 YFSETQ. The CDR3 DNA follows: TGCGCCAGCAGCATGCAAACTCCCGGGACCACTGGAAACACCATATATTTT. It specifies CASSMQTPGTTGNTIYF.

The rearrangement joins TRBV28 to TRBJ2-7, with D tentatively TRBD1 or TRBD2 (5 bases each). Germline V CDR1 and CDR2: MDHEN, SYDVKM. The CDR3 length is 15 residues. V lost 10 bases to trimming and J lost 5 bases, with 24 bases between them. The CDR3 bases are TGTGCCATCTCATCACCCACCAGGGCGGAGGACGAGCAGTACTTC. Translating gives CAISSPTRAEDEQYF.

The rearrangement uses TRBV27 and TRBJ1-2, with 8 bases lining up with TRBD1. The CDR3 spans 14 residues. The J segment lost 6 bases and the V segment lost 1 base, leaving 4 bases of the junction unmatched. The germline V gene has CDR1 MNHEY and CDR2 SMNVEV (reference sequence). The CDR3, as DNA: TGTGCCAGCAGTTTATTTACAGGGGGGAATGGCTACACCTTC. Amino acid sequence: CASSLFTGGNGYTF.

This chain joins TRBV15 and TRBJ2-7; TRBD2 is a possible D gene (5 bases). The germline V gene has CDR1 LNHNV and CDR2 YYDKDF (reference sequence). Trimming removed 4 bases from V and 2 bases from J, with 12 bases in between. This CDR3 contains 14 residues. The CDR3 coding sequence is TGTGCCACCAGCAATTACCACGGGGCCTACGAGCAGTACTTC. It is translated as CATSNYHGAYEQYF. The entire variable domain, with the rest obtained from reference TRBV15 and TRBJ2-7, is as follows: DAMVIQNPRYQVTQFGKPVTLSCSQTLNHNVMYWYQQKSSQAPKLLFHYYDKDFNNEADTPDNFQSRRPNTSFCFLDIRSPGLGDTAMYLCATSNYHGAYEQYFGPGTRLTVT.

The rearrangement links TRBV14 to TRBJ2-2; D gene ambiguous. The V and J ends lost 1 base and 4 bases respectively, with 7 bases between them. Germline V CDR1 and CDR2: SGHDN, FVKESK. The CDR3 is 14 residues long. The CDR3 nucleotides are TGTGCCAGCAGCCAAGTTGGGCGCACCGGGGAGCTGTTTTTT. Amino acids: CASSQVGRTGELFF.

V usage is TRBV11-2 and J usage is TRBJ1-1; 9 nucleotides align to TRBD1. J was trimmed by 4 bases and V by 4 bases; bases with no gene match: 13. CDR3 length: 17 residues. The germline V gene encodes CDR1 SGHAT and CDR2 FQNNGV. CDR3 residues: CASSSRTGAFSFTEAFF. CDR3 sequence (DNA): TGTGCCAGCAGCTCCCGGACAGGGGCTTTTTCTTTCACTGAAGCTTTCTTT. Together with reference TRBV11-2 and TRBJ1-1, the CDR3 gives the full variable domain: EAGVAQSPRYKIIEKRQSVAFWCNPISGHATLYWYQQILGQGPKLLIQFQNNGVVDDSQLPKDRFSAERLKGVDSTLKIQPAKLEDSAVYLCASSSRTGAFSFTEAFFGQGTRLTVV.

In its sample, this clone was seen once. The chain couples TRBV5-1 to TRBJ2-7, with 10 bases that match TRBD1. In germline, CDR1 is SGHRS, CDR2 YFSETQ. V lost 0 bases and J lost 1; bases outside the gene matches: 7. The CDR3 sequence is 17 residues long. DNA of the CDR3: TGCGCCAGCAGCTTGGGGGGCCGGGACAGGGGATCCTACGAGCAGTACTTC. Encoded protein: CASSLGGRDRGSYEQYF.

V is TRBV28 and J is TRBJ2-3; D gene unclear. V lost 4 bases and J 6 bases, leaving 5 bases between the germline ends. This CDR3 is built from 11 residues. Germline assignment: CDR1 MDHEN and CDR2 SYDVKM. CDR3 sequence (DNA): TGTGCCAGCAGTTATCGGGATACGCAGTATTTT. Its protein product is CASSYRDTQYF.

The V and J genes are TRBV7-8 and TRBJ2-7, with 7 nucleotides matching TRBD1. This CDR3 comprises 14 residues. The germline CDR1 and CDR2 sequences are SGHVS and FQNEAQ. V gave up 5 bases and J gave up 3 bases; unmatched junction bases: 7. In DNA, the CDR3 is TGTGCCAGCAGCCCGACAGGGTTGTTCTACGAGCAGTACTTC. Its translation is CASSPTGLFYEQYF.

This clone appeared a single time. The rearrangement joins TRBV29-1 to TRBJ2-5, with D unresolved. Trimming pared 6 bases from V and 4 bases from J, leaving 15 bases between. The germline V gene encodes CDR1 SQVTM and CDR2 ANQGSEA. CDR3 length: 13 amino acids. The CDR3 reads CSVNGLVGETQYF. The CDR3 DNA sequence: TGCAGCGTCAATGGGTTAGTGGGAGAGACCCAGTACTTC. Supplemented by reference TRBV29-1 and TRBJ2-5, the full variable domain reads SAVISQKPSRDICQRGTSLTIQCQVDSQVTMMFWYRQQPGQSLTLIATANQGSEATYESGFVIDKFPISRPNLTFSTLTVSNMSPEDSSIYLCSVNGLVGETQYFGPGTRLLVL.

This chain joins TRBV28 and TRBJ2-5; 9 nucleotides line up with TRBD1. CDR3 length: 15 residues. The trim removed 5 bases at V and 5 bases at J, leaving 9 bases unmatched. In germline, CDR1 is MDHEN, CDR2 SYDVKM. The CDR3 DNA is TGTGCCAGCAGTATCCAACAGGGGGCTACGGAGACCCAGTACTTC. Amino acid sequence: CASSIQQGATETQYF.

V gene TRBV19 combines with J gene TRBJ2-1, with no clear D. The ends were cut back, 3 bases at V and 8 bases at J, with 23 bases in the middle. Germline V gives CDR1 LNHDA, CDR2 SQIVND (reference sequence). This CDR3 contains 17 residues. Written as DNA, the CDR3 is TGTGCCAGTAGTATCACCACCGCCTGGGGTCTCGGCGATGAGCAGTTCTTC. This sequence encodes CASSITTAWGLGDEQFF.

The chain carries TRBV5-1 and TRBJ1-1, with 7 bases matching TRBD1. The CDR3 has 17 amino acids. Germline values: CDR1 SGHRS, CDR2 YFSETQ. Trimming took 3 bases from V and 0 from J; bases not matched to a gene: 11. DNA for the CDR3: TGCGCCAGCAGCTCTAGGCCACGACAGGGTGTGAACACTGAAGCTTTCTTT. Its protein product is CASSSRPRQGVNTEAFF.

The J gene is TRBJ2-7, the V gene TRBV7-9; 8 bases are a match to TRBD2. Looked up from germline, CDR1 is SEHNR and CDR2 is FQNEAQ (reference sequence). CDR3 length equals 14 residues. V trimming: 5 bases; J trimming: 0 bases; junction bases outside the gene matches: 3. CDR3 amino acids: CASSNSGNSYEQYF. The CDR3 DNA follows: TGTGCCAGCAGCAATAGCGGGAACTCCTACGAGCAGTACTTC. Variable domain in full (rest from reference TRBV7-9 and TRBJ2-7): DTGVSQNPRHKITKRGQNVTFRCDPISEHNRLYWYRQTLGQGPEFLTYFQNEAQLEKSRLLSDRFSAERPKGSFSTLEIQRTEQGDSAMYLCASSNSGNSYEQYFGPGTRLTVT.

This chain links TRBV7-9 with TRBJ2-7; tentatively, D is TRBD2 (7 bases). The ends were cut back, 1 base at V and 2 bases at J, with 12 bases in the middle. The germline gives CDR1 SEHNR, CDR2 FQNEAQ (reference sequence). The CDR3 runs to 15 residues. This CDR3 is CASSLEGGTAYEQYF. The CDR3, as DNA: TGTGCCAGCAGCTTAGAGGGGGGGACTGCCTACGAGCAGTACTTC.

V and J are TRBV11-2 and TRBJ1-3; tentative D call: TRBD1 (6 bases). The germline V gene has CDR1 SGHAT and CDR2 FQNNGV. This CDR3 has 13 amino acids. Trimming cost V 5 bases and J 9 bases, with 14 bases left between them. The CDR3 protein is CASSPGAGATIYF. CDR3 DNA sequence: TGTGCCAGCAGCCCGGGGGCCGGTGCCACCATATATTTT.

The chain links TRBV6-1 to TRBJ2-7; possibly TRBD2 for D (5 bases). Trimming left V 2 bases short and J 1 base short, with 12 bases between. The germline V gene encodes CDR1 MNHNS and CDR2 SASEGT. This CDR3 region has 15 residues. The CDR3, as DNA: TGTGCCAGCAGTGAACTTTGGGGAGCATCCTACGAGCAGTACTTC. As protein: CASSELWGASYEQYF.

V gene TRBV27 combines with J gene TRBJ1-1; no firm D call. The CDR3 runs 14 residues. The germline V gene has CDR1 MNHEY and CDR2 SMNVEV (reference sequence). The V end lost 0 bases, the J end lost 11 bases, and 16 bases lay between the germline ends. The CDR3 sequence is CASSLSRTSVGAFF. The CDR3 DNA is TGTGCCAGCAGTTTATCCCGGACCTCTGTGGGGGCTTTCTTT.